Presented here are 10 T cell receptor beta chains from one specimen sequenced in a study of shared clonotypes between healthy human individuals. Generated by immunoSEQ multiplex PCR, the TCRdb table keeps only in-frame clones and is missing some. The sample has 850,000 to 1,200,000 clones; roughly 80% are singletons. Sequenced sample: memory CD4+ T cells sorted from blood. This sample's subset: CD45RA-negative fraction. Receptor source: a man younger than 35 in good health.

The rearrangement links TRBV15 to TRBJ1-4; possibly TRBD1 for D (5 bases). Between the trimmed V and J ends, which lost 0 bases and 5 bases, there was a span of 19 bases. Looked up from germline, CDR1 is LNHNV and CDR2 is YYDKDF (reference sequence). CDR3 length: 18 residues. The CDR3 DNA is TGTGCCACCAGCAGAGATATTTCCCGACAGTCGCAGAATGAAAAACTGTTTTTT. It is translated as CATSRDISRQSQNEKLFF.

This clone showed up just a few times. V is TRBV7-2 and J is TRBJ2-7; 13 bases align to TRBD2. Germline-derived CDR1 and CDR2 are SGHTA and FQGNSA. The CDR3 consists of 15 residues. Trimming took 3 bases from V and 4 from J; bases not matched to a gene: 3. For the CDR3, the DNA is TGTGCCAGCAGCTTTACTAGCGGGGGGGCTTACGAGCAGTACTTC. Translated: CASSFTSGGAYEQYF.

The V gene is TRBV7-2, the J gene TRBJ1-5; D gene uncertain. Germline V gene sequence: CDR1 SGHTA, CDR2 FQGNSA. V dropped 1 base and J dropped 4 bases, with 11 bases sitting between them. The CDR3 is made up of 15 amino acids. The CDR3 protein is CASSLDPRTNQPQHF. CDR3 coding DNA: TGTGCCAGCAGCTTAGACCCGCGGACTAATCAGCCCCAGCATTTT.

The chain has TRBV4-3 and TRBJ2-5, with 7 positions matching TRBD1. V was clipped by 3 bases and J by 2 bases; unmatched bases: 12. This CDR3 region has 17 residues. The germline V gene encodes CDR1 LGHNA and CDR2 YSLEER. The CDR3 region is CASSQTPPGTAQETQYF. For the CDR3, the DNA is TGCGCCAGCAGCCAGACCCCCCCCGGGACAGCGCAAGAGACCCAGTACTTC.

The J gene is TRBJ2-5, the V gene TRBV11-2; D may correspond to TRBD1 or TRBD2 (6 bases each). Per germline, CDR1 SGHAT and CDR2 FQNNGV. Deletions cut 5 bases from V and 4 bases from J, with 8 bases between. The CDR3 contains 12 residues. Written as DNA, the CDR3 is TGTGCCAGCAGCAGGGGGGCAGAGACCCAGTACTTC. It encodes CASSRGAETQYF.

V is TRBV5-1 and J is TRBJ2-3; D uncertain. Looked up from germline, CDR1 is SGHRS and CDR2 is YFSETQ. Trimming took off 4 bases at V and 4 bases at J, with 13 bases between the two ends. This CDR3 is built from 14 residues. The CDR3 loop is CASSPLPPPDTQYF. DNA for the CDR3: TGCGCCAGCAGCCCACTCCCCCCCCCAGATACGCAGTATTTT.

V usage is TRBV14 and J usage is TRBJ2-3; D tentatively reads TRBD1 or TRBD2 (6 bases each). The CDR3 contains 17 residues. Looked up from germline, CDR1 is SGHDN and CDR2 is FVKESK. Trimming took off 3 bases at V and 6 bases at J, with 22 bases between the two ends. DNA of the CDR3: TGTGCCAGCAGCCAGGAGGGAACAGGGAAATCACAGGATACGCAGTATTTT. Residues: CASSQEGTGKSQDTQYF.

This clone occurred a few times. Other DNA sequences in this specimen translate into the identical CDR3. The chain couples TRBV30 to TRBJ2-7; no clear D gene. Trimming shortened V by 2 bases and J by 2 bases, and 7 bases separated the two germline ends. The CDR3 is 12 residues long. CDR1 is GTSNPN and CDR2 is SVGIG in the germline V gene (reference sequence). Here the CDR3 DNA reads TGTGCCTGGAGTCGGGCTCCCTACGAGCAGTACTTC. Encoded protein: CAWSRAPYEQYF.

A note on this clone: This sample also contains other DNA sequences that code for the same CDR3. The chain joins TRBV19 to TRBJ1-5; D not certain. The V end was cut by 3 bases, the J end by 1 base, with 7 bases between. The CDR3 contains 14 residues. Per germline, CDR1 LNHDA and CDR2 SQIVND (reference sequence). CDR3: CASSIGNSNQPQHF. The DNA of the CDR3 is TGTGCCAGTAGTATTGGTAACAGCAATCAGCCCCAGCATTTT.

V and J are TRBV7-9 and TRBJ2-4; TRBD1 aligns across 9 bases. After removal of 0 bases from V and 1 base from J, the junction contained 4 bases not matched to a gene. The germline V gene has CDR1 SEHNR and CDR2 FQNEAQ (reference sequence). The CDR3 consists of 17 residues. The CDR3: CASSLATGTGAKNIQYF. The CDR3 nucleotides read TGTGCCAGCAGCTTAGCTACCGGGACAGGGGCCAAAAACATTCAGTACTTC.